Listed below are T cell receptor beta chains from one sample, sequenced in a study of T cell repertoires in cytomegalovirus infection. TCRdb used MiXCR to reprocess the reads, holding one entry per CDR3 protein. Of a few hundred thousand distinct CDR3 sequences detected, 8% to 9.5% appear once; the ten largest clones hold roughly 4%. Sequenced input: PBMCs. The origin of the receptors is a human donor in good health (CMV status not recorded). Some clones in this sample may be carry-over from other donors' samples. Each CDR3 is given with its conserved first and last residue. D genes are given only for firm matches. Expanded clones are given a class, and other clones once, few, many or no size at all.

>16|few|TRBJ1-5|TRBV19|TRBD1
TGTGCCAGTAGTATCGGTATCGGACAGGGAGAGCAGCCCCAGCATTTT
CASSIGIGQGEQPQHF
>16|few|TRBJ1-3|TRBV18|-
TGTGCCAGCTCACCAGACAGCGGTTTCGCTGGAAACACCATATATTTT
CASSPDSGFAGNTIYF
>15|-|TRBJ1-6|TRBV7-4|-
TGTGCCAGCAGCCCCCGCAGGGGAAATAATTCACCCCTCCACTTT
CASSPRRGNNSPLHF
>15|many|TRBJ2-3|TRBV6-1|-
TGTGCCAGCAGACGTGGGGATATTGGGACAGATACGCAGTATTTT
CASRRGDIGTDTQYF
>13|-|TRBJ1-1|TRBV4-3|-
TGCGCCAGCAGCCAAGAAGCCGAACGTGAAGCTTTCTTT
CASSQEAEREAFF
>14|many|TRBJ2-1|TRBV7-2|TRBD1
TGTGCCAGCAGCTTACAGACAGGGGGCATTGAGCAGTTCTTC
CASSLQTGGIEQFF
>15|many|TRBJ2-7|TRBV7-2|-
TGTGCCAGCAGCTTAGGAGGGGCGCCGAACTACGAGCAGTACTTC
CASSLGGAPNYEQYF
>18|-|TRBJ2-7|TRBV7-3|TRBD1
TGTGCCAGCGCCCTCGAGCCCCACACCGGGACAGCTTCCTACGAGCAGTACTTC
CASALEPHTGTASYEQYF
>15|few|TRBJ2-1|TRBV6-2/TRBV6-3|-
TGTGCCAGCAGTTCCCCTACCAGACTCTACAATGAGCAGTTCTTC
CASSSPTRLYNEQFF
>19|many|TRBJ2-1|TRBV9|TRBD2
TGTGCCAGCAGCCAAATCCTTCCCGGGACTAGCGGCTCCCTCGGGGAGCAGTTCTTC
CASSQILPGTSGSLGEQFF
>16|many|TRBJ2-7|TRBV12-3/TRBV12-4|TRBD1
TGTGCCAGCAGTTTAGCGGGACAGGGGGCTTGGTACGAGCAGTACTTC
CASSLAGQGAWYEQYF
>15|many|TRBJ2-7|TRBV7-2|TRBD1
TGTGCCAGCAGCTCGGGACAGGTACTACGATACGAGCAGTACTTC
CASSSGQVLRYEQYF
>17|many|TRBJ2-7|TRBV28|-
TGTGCCAGCATGCCCGTCGTTACCCCTCCTTCGAACTACGAGCAGTACTTC
CASMPVVTPPSNYEQYF
>14|few|TRBJ2-7|TRBV15|-
TGTGCCACCAGCAGAGGGGGGCAGAACTACGAGCAGTACTTC
CATSRGGQNYEQYF
>13|few|TRBJ2-1|TRBV28|TRBD1
TGTGCCAGCACTTTCCCCGGAACAGGGGTGCAGTTCTTC
CASTFPGTGVQFF
>13|few|TRBJ2-3|TRBV20-1|-
TGCAGTGCTAGAGCTGACCCCACAGATACGCAGTATTTT
CSARADPTDTQYF
>15|few|TRBJ2-1|TRBV7-3|-
TGTGCCAGCAGCCCATCCGGGACTTTCCACAATGAGCAGTTCTTC
CASSPSGTFHNEQFF
>15|few|TRBJ1-3|TRBV5-6|-
TGTGCCAGCAGCTTGGTGGGGGTCCGCGGAAACACCATATATTTT
CASSLVGVRGNTIYF
>15|-|TRBJ2-3|TRBV11-2|-
TGTGCCAGCAGCTTAGTTGGCCAAAGGACAGATACGCAGTGTTTT
CASSLVGQRTDTQCF
>17|-|TRBJ1-2|TRBV4-1|-
TGCGCCAGCAGCCCGGTAGGAGGGACGTCCCCTACCCATGGCTACACCTTC
CASSPVGGTSPTHGYTF
>15|many|TRBJ2-1|TRBV7-2|TRBD2
TGTGCCAGCAGCTTAGCGGGAGGGGTCCAAGATGAGCAGTTCTTC
CASSLAGGVQDEQFF
>16|many|TRBJ2-7|TRBV7-8|-
TGTGCCAGCAGCTTAGCGGTCGGGGGCATATTGAACGAGCAGTACTTC
CASSLAVGGILNEQYF
>15|-|TRBJ1-5|TRBV7-2|-
TGTGCCAGCAGCTCCGACCAGGGGCCGAATCAGCCCCAGCATTTT
CASSSDQGPNQPQHF
>13|few|TRBJ1-5|TRBV20-1|-
TGCAGTGCGCCGGGGGCCTACAATCAGCCCCAGCATTTT
CSAPGAYNQPQHF
>15|many|TRBJ1-4|TRBV27|TRBD1
TGTGCCAGCAGGGATAGGGGGCCCGGTAACGGAAAACTGTTTTTT
CASRDRGPGNGKLFF
>14|few|TRBJ1-5|TRBV12-3/TRBV12-4|-
TGTGCCAGCAGTTCCAGGGGAAGCAATCAGCCCCAGCATTTT
CASSSRGSNQPQHF
>13|-|TRBJ1-1|TRBV7-2|-
TGTGCCAGCAGTCCAACCCCATCCACTGAAGCTTTCTTT
CASSPTPSTEAFF
>13|few|TRBJ2-5|TRBV12-5|-
TGTGCTAGTTCCAGATCGAACGCGGAGACCCAGTACTTC
CASSRSNAETQYF
>11|few|TRBJ1-6|TRBV20-1|-
TGCAGTGCTCAGGGAGATTCACCCCTCCACTTT
CSAQGDSPLHF
>14|many|TRBJ2-2|TRBV7-3|-
TGTGCCAGCAGCTTAGCCCTCAGGAACGGGGAGCTGTTTTTT
CASSLALRNGELFF
>15|many|TRBJ2-7|TRBV19|TRBD2
TGTGCCAGTAGTAAAATAGCGGGACCGTCCTACGAGCAGTACTTC
CASSKIAGPSYEQYF
>13|many|TRBJ1-2|TRBV7-2|TRBD1
TGTGCCAGCAGCCACCGGGACAGGGGTTCCTACACCTTC
CASSHRDRGSYTF
>16|-|TRBJ1-5|TRBV19|-
TGTGCCAGTAGTATGGTACGCGGGCCGTCTAATCAGCCCCAGCATTTT
CASSMVRGPSNQPQHF
>16|few|TRBJ2-5|TRBV28|TRBD1
TGTGCCAGTCTGGGACAGGGTAGGGGACACCAAGAGACCCAGTACTTC
CASLGQGRGHQETQYF
>15|-|TRBJ2-2|TRBV28|-
TGTGCCAGCAGTTGGGGCCCTCCGAACACCGGGGAGCTGTTTTTT
CASSWGPPNTGELFF
>13|few|TRBJ2-1|TRBV15|-
TGTGCCACCAGCAGAGTGGGAGGTGATGAGCAGTTCTTC
CATSRVGGDEQFF
>14|many|TRBJ1-1|TRBV20-1|-
TGCAGTGCTAGAGACAGGGGTAGGGGCACTGAAGCTTTCTTT
CSARDRGRGTEAFF
>17|-|TRBJ2-1|TRBV10-3|TRBD2
TGTGCCATCAGTGACCGAGAGCGGGAGGGCTACTACAATGAGCAGTTCTTC
CAISDREREGYYNEQFF
>15|many|TRBJ1-2|TRBV7-2|-
TGTGCCAGCAGCTCCGACGGACAGAGCGGATATGGCTACACCTTC
CASSSDGQSGYGYTF
>11|few|TRBJ1-1|TRBV28|-
TGTGCCAGCAGTACTCCCTGGACAGCTTTCTTT
CASSTPWTAFF
>14|once|TRBJ2-2|TRBV30|-
TGTGCCTGGAGGGAGACAGGTGGCACCGGGGAGCTGTTTTTT
CAWRETGGTGELFF
>16|many|TRBJ2-7|TRBV6-1|-
TGTGCCAGCAGTTTGGCTTCAGGGGCGCGGAACTACGAGCAGTACTTC
CASSLASGARNYEQYF
>14|few|TRBJ2-7|TRBV10-2|-
TGCGCCAGCAGTGAAGGGATGAGCTCCTACGAGCAGTACTTC
CASSEGMSSYEQYF
>14|-|TRBJ1-5|TRBV12-3/TRBV12-4|-
TGTGCCAGCAGTTTGGGGAATAGGAATCAGCCCCAGCATTTT
CASSLGNRNQPQHF
>17|many|TRBJ2-3|TRBV19|TRBD1
TGTGCCAGTAGTTCCGGGTGGACAGGGGGCGTCAGGGATACGCAGTATTTT
CASSSGWTGGVRDTQYF
>15|-|TRBJ2-5|TRBV7-6|TRBD2
TGTGCCAGCAGCTTAGTCCTAGCGGGGGGAGAGACCCAGTACTTC
CASSLVLAGGETQYF
>16|many|TRBJ2-2|TRBV7-3|TRBD2
TGTGCCAGCAGCTTTCGACTAGCGGGGAACACCGGGGAGCTGTTTTTT
CASSFRLAGNTGELFF
>15|-|TRBJ2-2|TRBV6-2/TRBV6-3|-
TGTGCCAGCAGTTACCGAACAGTCGACACCGGGGAGCTGTTTTTT
CASSYRTVDTGELFF
>15|many|TRBJ2-1|TRBV7-2|-
TGTGCCAGCAGCTTAGGACTAGTCTCCTACAATGAGCAGTTCTTC
CASSLGLVSYNEQFF
>13|few|TRBJ2-5|TRBV6-8|TRBD2
TGTGCCAGCAGATCTAGCGGGATAGAGACCCAGTACTTC
CASRSSGIETQYF
>15|-|TRBJ2-3|TRBV12-3/TRBV12-4|-
TGTGCCAGCAGTCATACAGGTCCCTCTACAGATACGCAGTATTTT
CASSHTGPSTDTQYF
>15|-|TRBJ2-6|TRBV20-1|-
TGCAGTGCCGGGCGGCGGGCATCTGGGGCCAACGTCCTGACTTTC
CSAGRRASGANVLTF
>13|-|TRBJ1-2|TRBV28|-
TGTGCCATCCAAACAGGGAATAACTATGGCTACACCTTC
CAIQTGNNYGYTF